This TCR beta chain originates from a study of OX40 agonist ivuxolimab in advanced cancers. The CDR3 is made up of 14 amino acids. Germline V gene sequence: CDR1 SGHRS, CDR2 YFSETQ. The ends lost 5 bases at V and 2 bases at J; junction bases unmatched: 7. Study observations and caveats: In general, CD8+ T cells held more expanded clones than CD4+ did, on average.

A note on this clone: Its antigen is as yet unknown.

Method: immunoSEQ multiplex PCR; TCRdb's copy keeps in-frame clones and lacks some. The sample holds about 93,000 clones, 90% to 95% seen once. This specimen was CD4+ or CD8+ T cells sorted from blood, taken in a trial of the OX40 agonist ivuxolimab. V is TRBV5-1 and J is TRBJ2-7; TRBD1 matches at 7 bases. This TCR was sampled from an adult with an advanced solid tumor such as melanoma, head and neck, liver or kidney cancer. The CDR3 DNA reads TGCGCCAGCAGTCGTACAGGGGACCCCTACGAGCAGTACTTC. Its translation is CASSRTGDPYEQYF.